This TCR beta chain comes out of a study of identical twins. General observations from the study: Out-of-frame alpha sequences that twins shared showed excess low generation probability. Cord blood beta clonotypes present at high abundance carried fewer insertions; no such pattern appeared in memory repertoires. Among beta out-of-frame sequences, excess sharing between twins appeared weaker.

The germline V gene encodes CDR1 SGHVS and CDR2 FQNEAQ. The CDR3 is made up of 14 amino acids. Trimming left V 5 bases short and J 6 bases short, with 15 bases between. MiXCR was run by TCRdb on the 5' RACE reads, yielding one entry per CDR3 protein. The sample has 420,000 or so distinct CDR3 sequences, around a sixth seen once. Only healthy Caucasians were enrolled as donors. This clonotype was seen ten or more times. Its target is unknown. The chain joins TRBV7-8 to TRBJ2-3, with D perhaps TRBD1 (6 bases). Sequencing was performed on naive T cells sorted from blood. The TCR originated in a man in his fifties in good health. CDR3 protein: CASSPGQPRDTQYF. Written as DNA, the CDR3 is TGTGCCAGCAGCCCCGGACAGCCTCGGGATACGCAGTATTTT.